One and the same sample provided the 6 T cell receptor beta chains below, sequenced in a study of blood T cells in healthy people across ages. A second PCR, run for roughly 7 to 11 cycles, used a sample-barcoded 5' primer plus a J-beta primer mix. TCRdb called the 5' RACE reads again in MiXCR, with one record for every CDR3 protein. In the table there are about 1,400,000 distinct CDR3 sequences, approximately 59% of which are singletons. The source material was blood. The receptors originated from a man aged 18 to 29 in good health.

This clonotype occurred a few times. This rearrangement joins TRBV5-1 to TRBJ1-1; possible D gene TRBD1, 6 bases. V lost 1 base and J lost 4, with 14 bases in between. There are 15 residues in the CDR3. Germline V gives CDR1 SGHRS, CDR2 YFSETQ. CDR3 residues: CASSLLGQSGTEAFF. The CDR3 DNA reads as TGCGCCAGCAGCTTGCTAGGACAGTCGGGCACTGAAGCTTTCTTT.

This clonotype appeared a few times. The chain is built from TRBV4-3 and TRBJ2-7, with D maybe TRBD2 (5 bases). Germline V gene data show CDR1 as LGHNA and CDR2 as YSLEER. The CDR3 runs to 18 residues. V lost 2 bases and J 0 bases, leaving 20 bases between the germline ends. In DNA, the CDR3 is TGCGCCAGCAGCCAATCGTTACGCGGCGGCGGGTACTCCTACGAGCAGTACTTC. Residues: CASSQSLRGGGYSYEQYF.

The CDR3, as DNA: TGCGCCAGCAGCATGGGACCTACGAACACTGAAGCTTTCTTT. The encoded protein is CASSMGPTNTEAFF. The chain links TRBV5-1 to TRBJ1-1, with a weak D call TRBD1 (5 bases). Trimming cost V 4 bases and J 1 base, with 11 bases left between them. The CDR3 totals 14 residues. The germline CDR1 and CDR2 sequences are SGHRS and YFSETQ.

The V gene is TRBV15, the J gene TRBJ2-1; D call uncertain. Trimming stripped 6 bases from V and 3 bases from J, with 12 bases between. This CDR3 contains 14 residues. The germline V gene has CDR1 LNHNV and CDR2 YYDKDF (reference sequence). The CDR3 reads CATRLERSYNEQFF. DNA of the CDR3: TGTGCCACCAGATTAGAACGGAGCTACAATGAGCAGTTCTTC. Full variable domain (rest looked up from reference TRBV15 and TRBJ2-1): DAMVIQNPRYQVTQFGKPVTLSCSQTLNHNVMYWYQQKSSQAPKLLFHYYDKDFNNEADTPDNFQSRRPNTSFCFLDIRSPGLGDTAMYLCATRLERSYNEQFFGPGTRLTVL.

The J gene is TRBJ2-3, the V gene TRBV7-8; 7 bases match TRBD1. J gave up 5 bases and V 5 bases, and 7 bases lay outside the gene matches. Germline V gene lookup returns CDR1 SGHVS and CDR2 FQNEAQ. The CDR3 totals 14 residues. As DNA, the CDR3 is TGTGCCAGCAGCACACAGGGGTTCCGAGATACGCAGTATTTT. This gives the protein CASSTQGFRDTQYF.

The chain combines TRBV12-5 with TRBJ2-3, with TRBD1 matching over 8 bases. V lost 2 bases to trimming and J lost 4 bases; unmatched junction nucleotides: 8. This CDR3 region has 16 residues. Germline CDR1 reads LGHNT; CDR2 reads FRNRAP. The CDR3 sequence: CASGLHQTGVSDTQYF. Here the CDR3 DNA reads TGTGCTAGTGGTTTGCACCAGACAGGGGTTTCAGATACGCAGTATTTT.